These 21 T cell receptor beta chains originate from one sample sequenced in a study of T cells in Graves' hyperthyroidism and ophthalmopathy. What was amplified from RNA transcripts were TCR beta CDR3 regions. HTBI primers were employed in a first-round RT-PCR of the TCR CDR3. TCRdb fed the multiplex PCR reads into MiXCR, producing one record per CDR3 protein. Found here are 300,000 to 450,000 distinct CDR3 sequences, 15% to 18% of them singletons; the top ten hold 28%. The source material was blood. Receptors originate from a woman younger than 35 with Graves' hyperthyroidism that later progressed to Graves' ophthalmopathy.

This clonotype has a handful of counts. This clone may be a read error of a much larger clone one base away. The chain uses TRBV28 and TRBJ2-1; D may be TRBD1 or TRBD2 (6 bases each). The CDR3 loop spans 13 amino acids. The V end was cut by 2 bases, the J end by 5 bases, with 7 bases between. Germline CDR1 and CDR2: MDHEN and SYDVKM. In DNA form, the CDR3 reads TGTGCCAGCAGTTTAGGGGGGCACAATGAGCAGTTCTTC. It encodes CASSLGGHNEQFF. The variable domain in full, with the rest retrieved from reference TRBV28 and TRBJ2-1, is DVKVTQSSRYLVKRTGEKVFLECVQDMDHENMFWYRQDPGLGLRLIYFSYDVKMKEKGDIPEGYSVSREKKERFSLILESASTNQTSMYLCASSLGGHNEQFFGPGTRLTVL.

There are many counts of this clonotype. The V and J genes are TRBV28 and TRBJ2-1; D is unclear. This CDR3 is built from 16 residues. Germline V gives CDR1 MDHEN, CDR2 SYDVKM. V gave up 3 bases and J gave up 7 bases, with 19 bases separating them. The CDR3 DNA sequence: TGTGCCAGCAGTTTCCCCCGCGGCACTATCGGGAATGAGCAGTTCTTC. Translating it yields CASSFPRGTIGNEQFF. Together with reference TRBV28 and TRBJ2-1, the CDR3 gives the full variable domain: DVKVTQSSRYLVKRTGEKVFLECVQDMDHENMFWYRQDPGLGLRLIYFSYDVKMKEKGDIPEGYSVSREKKERFSLILESASTNQTSMYLCASSFPRGTIGNEQFFGPGTRLTVL.

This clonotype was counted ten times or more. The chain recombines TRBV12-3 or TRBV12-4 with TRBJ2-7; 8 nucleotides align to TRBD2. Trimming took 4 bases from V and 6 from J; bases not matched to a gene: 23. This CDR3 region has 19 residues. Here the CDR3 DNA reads TGTGCCAGCAGTTCCAGGGCGGCGGGACTAGACCTAAGTCTCCCCGAGCAGTACTTC. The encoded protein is CASSSRAAGLDLSLPEQYF.

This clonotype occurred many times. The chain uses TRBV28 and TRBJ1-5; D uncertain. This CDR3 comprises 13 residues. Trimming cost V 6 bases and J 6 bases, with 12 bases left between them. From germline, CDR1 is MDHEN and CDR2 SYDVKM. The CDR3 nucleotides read TGTGCCAGCAGCTCGGACGGTGTTCAGCCCCAGCATTTT. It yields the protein CASSSDGVQPQHF.

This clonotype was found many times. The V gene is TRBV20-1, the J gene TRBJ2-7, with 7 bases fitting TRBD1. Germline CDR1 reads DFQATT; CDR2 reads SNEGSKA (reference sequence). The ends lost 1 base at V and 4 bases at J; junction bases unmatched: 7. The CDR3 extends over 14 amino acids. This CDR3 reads CSARGPGQTYEQYF. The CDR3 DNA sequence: TGCAGTGCTAGAGGCCCGGGACAGACTTACGAGCAGTACTTC.

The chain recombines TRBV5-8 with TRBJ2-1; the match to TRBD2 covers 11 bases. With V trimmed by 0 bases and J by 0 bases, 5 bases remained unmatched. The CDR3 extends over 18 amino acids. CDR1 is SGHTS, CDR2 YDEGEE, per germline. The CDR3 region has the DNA TGTGCCAGCAGCTTGGGACTAGCGGGGCGATACTCCTACAATGAGCAGTTCTTC. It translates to CASSLGLAGRYSYNEQFF.

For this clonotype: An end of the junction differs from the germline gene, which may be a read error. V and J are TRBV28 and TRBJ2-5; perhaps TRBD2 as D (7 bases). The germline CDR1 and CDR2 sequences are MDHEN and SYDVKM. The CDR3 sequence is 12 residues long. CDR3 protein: CIIGGRGGTQYF. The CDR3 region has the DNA TGCATAATAGGGGGGAGGGGCGGGACCCAGTACTTC.

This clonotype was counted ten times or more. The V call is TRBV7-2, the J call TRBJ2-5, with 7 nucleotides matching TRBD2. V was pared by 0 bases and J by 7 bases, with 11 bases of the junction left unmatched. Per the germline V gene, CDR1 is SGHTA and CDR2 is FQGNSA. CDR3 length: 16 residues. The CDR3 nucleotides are TGTGCCAGCAGCTTAGCGACGAGCGGGACTCGAGGGACCCAGTACTTC. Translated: CASSLATSGTRGTQYF. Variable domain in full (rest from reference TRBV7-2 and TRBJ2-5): GAGVSQSPSNKVTEKGKDVELRCDPISGHTALYWYRQSLGQGLEFLIYFQGNSAPDKSGLPSDRFSAERTGGSVSTLTIQRTQQEDSAVYLCASSLATSGTRGTQYFGPGTRLLVL.

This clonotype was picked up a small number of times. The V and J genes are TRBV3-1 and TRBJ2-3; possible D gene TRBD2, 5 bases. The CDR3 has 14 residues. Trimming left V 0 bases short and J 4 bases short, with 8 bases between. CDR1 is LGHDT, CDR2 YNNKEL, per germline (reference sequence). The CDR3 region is CASSQEAGSDTQYF. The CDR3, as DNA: TGTGCCAGCAGCCAAGAGGCGGGCTCAGATACGCAGTATTTT.

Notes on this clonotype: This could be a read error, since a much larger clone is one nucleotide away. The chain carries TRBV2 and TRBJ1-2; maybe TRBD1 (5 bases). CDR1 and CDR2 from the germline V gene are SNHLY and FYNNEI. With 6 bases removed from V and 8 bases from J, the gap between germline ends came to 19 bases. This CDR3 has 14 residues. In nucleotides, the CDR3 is TGTGCCAGCAGGGGGGAAGTGGCCCCGAGGGGCTACACCTTC. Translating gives CASRGEVAPRGYTF.

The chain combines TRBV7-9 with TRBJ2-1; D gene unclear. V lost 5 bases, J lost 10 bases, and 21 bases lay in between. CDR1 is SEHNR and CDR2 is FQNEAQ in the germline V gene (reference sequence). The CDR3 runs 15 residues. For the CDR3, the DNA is TGTGCCAGCAGCGATAGCCTAGATCTCCCCGGGGAGCAGTTCTTC. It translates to CASSDSLDLPGEQFF.

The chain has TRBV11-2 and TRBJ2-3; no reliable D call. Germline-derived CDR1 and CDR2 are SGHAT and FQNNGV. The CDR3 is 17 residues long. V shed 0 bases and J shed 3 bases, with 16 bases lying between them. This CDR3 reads CASSLESGIGRTDTQYF. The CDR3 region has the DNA TGTGCCAGCAGCTTAGAATCTGGGATTGGTAGGACAGATACGCAGTATTTT.

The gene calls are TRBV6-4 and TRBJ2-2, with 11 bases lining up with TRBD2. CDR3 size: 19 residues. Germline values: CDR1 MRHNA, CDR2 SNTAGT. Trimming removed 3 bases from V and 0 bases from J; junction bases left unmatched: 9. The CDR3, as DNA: TGTGCCAGCAGTGAGGACAAAAGGACTAGCGGGTCGAACACCGGGGAGCTGTTTTTT. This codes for CASSEDKRTSGSNTGELFF.

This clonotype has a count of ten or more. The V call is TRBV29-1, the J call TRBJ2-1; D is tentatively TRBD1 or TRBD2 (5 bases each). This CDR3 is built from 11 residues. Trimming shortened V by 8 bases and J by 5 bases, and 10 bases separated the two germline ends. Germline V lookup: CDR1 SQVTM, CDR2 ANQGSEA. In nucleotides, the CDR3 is TGCAGCAGCCGGGGCAACAATGAGCAGTTCTTC. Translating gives CSSRGNNEQFF.

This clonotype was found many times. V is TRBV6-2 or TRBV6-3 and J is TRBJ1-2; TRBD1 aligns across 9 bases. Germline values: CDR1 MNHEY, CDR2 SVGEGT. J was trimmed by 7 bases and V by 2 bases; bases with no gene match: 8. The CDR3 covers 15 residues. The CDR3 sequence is CASSYEQGAYGGYTF. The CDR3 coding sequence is TGTGCCAGCAGTTACGAACAGGGGGCGTACGGTGGCTACACCTTC.

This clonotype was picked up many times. The CDR3 DNA reads as TGTGCCAGCAGCACGGGACAGCTAAATCAGCCCCAGCATTTT. Amino acid sequence: CASSTGQLNQPQHF. The chain has TRBV12-3 or TRBV12-4 and TRBJ1-5; TRBD1 matches 7 bases. The CDR3 sequence is 14 residues long. The ends lost 6 bases at V and 4 bases at J; junction bases unmatched: 6.

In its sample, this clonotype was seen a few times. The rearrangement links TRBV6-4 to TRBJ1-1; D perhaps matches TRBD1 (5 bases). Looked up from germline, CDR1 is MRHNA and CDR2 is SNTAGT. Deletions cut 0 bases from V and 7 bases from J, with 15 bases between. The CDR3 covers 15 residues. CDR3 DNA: TGTGCCAGCAGTGACTCTTGGGACGGGGCAGGTGAAGCTTTCTTT. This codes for CASSDSWDGAGEAFF.

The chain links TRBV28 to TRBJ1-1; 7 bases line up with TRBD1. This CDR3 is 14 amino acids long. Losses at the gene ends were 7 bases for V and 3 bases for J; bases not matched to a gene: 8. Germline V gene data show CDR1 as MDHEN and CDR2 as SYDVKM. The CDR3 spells CASNDRARDTEAFF. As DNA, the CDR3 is TGTGCCAGCAACGACAGGGCGAGGGACACTGAAGCTTTCTTT.

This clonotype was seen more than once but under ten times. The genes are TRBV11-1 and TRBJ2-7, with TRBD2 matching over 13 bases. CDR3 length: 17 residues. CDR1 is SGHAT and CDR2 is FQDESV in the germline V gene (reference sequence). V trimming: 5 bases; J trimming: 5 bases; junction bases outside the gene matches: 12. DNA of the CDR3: TGTGCCAGCAGCACCGCGGGACTAGCGGGAACAACGGACGAGCAGTACTTC. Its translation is CASSTAGLAGTTDEQYF.

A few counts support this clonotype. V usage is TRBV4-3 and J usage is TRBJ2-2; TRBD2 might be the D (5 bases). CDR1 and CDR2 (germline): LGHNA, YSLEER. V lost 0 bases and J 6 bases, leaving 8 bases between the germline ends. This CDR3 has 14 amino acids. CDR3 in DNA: TGCGCCAGCAGCCAAGATCGAGCGGCCGGGGAGCTGTTTTTT. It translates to CASSQDRAAGELFF.

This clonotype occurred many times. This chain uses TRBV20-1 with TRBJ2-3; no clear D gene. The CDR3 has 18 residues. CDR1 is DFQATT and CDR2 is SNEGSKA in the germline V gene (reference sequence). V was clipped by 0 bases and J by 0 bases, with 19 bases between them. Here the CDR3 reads CSARENVVGLASTDTQYF. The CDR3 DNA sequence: TGCAGTGCTAGAGAAAATGTGGTAGGGCTTGCGAGCACAGATACGCAGTATTTT.